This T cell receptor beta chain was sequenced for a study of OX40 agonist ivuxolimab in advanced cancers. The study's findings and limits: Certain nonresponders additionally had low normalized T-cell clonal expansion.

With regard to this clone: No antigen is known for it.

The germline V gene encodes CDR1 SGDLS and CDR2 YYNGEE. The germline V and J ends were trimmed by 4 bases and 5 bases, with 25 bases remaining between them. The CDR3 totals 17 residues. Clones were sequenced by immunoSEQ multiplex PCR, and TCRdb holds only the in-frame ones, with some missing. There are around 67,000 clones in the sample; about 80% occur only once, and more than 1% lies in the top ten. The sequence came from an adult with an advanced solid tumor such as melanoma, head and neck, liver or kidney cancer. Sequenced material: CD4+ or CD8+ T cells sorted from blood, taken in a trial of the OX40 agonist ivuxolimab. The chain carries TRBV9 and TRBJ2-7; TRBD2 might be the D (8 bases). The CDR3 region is CASSPNRGGQGDHEQYF. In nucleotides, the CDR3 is TGTGCCAGCAGCCCCAACCGGGGGGGGCAGGGGGATCACGAGCAGTACTTC. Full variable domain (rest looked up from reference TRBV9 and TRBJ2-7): DSGVTQTPKHLITATGQRVTLRCSPRSGDLSVYWYQQSLDQGLQFLIQYYNGEERAKGNILERFSAQQFPDLHSELNLSSLELGDSALYFCASSPNRGGQGDHEQYFGPGTRLTVT.